The 2 T cell receptor beta chains in this list originate from one sample, sequenced in a study of T cell responses to AZD1222 COVID-19 vaccine. Measured with immunoSEQ multiplex PCR; TCRdb has only the in-frame clones, and not every one. The table lists roughly 140,000 clones, approximately 90% of them singletons. The starting material was peripheral blood, obtained on day 0 of AZD1222 vaccination. The receptors here all came from an adult in good health.

The V call is TRBV18, the J call TRBJ2-5, with 9 nucleotides matching TRBD2. The CDR3 consists of 17 residues. Per germline, CDR1 KGHSH and CDR2 LQKENI. V gave up 0 bases and J gave up 5 bases; unmatched junction bases: 10. The CDR3 DNA sequence: TGTGCCAGCTCACCACCGTGGGGCAGCGGGGGGCCGGAGACCCAGTACTTC. Amino acids: CASSPPWGSGGPETQYF.

CDR3: CASSSGTVLTNEKLFF. CDR3 nucleotide sequence: TGTGCCAGCTCCTCCGGGACGGTCCTAACTAATGAAAAACTGTTTTTT. V is TRBV19 and J is TRBJ1-4, with TRBD1 as a possible D gene (5 bases). This CDR3 is built from 16 residues. V was trimmed by 9 bases and J by 1 base, leaving 18 bases between them. Germline V gene sequence: CDR1 LNHDA, CDR2 SQIVND (reference sequence). Looking up the rest from reference TRBV19 and TRBJ1-4 gives the full variable domain: DGGITQSPKYLFRKEGQNVTLSCEQNLNHDAMYWYRQDPGQGLRLIYYSQIVNDFQKGDIAEGYSVSREKKESFPLTVTSAQKNPTAFYLCASSSGTVLTNEKLFFGSGTQLSVL.